A single sample is the source of the 10 T cell receptor beta chains below, sequenced in a study of CD8 T cells in ankylosing spondylitis. MiXCR was run by TCRdb on the 5' RACE reads, yielding one entry per CDR3 protein. The sample shows roughly 190,000 distinct CDR3 sequences, about 13% of them seen only once. Sequenced sample: blood, either unsorted or a sorted T cell fraction (not recorded which). The receptors were sampled from a male donor with ankylosing spondylitis or in good health (not recorded which).

V and J are TRBV7-9 and TRBJ1-1; D unclear. This CDR3 contains 16 residues. Deletions cut 4 bases from V and 7 bases from J, with 22 bases between. CDR1 and CDR2 from the germline V gene are SEHNR and FQNEAQ (reference sequence). The CDR3 DNA sequence: TGTGCCAGCAGCTCCACATTCGCGGAGCCGCTTCATGAAGCTTTCTTT. Translating gives CASSSTFAEPLHEAFF. Complete variable domain (other parts from reference TRBV7-9 and TRBJ1-1): DTGVSQNPRHKITKRGQNVTFRCDPISEHNRLYWYRQTLGQGPEFLTYFQNEAQLEKSRLLSDRFSAERPKGSFSTLEIQRTEQGDSAMYLCASSSTFAEPLHEAFFGQGTRLTVV.

This clonotype was picked up many times. The chain uses TRBV5-1 and TRBJ2-3, with 7 bases that match TRBD2. Trimming took 4 bases from V and 6 from J; bases not matched to a gene: 8. CDR1 and CDR2 from the germline V gene are SGHRS and YFSETQ. The CDR3 is 14 amino acids. CDR3 amino acids: CASSPGLGLDTQYF. The DNA of the CDR3 is TGCGCCAGCAGCCCAGGACTAGGGTTGGATACGCAGTATTTT.

This clonotype was observed a handful of times. The chain employs TRBV29-1 and TRBJ2-1; no reliable D call. The V end lost 0 bases, the J end lost 9 bases, and 6 bases lay between the germline ends. Germline-derived CDR1 and CDR2 are SQVTM and ANQGSEA. The CDR3 length is 11 residues. This CDR3 reads CSVEDSIEQFF. CDR3 nucleotides: TGCAGCGTTGAAGATAGTATTGAGCAGTTCTTC.

The genes are TRBV9 and TRBJ2-3; D remains unclear. Per germline, CDR1 SGDLS and CDR2 YYNGEE. Deletions cut 0 bases from V and 0 bases from J, with 8 bases between. CDR3 size: 15 residues. This chain's CDR3 is CASSVEGFSTDTQYF. DNA of the CDR3: TGTGCCAGCAGCGTAGAGGGTTTTAGCACAGATACGCAGTATTTT.

This sequence joins TRBV6-5 and TRBJ1-5; D ambiguous. CDR3 length equals 14 residues. Germline CDR1 and CDR2: MNHEY and SVGAGI. Trimming pared 2 bases from V and 4 bases from J, leaving 9 bases between. CDR3 sequence reads: CASSYGGENQPQHF. CDR3 DNA: TGTGCCAGCAGTTACGGCGGGGAGAATCAGCCCCAGCATTTT.

J is TRBJ2-7 and V is TRBV20-1; D uncertain. Trimming removed 3 bases at V and 0 bases at J, with 12 bases between. The CDR3 runs to 14 residues. CDR1 and CDR2 (germline): DFQATT, SNEGSKA (reference sequence). The chain's CDR3 is CSASSQVDSYEQYF. CDR3 nucleotide sequence: TGCAGTGCTAGTAGTCAGGTCGACTCCTACGAGCAGTACTTC.

The J gene is TRBJ1-5, the V gene TRBV20-1; no clear D. This CDR3 contains 14 residues. Trimming cost V 0 bases and J 3 bases, with 9 bases left between them. The V gene's germline CDR1 is DFQATT and CDR2 SNEGSKA (reference sequence). The CDR3 is CSARDQAPNQPQHF. CDR3 bases: TGCAGTGCTAGAGACCAGGCCCCCAATCAGCCCCAGCATTTT.

This sequence joins TRBV5-6 and TRBJ1-4, with D unresolved. This CDR3 has 15 residues. The V end lost 0 bases, the J end lost 5 bases, and 11 bases lay between the germline ends. CDR1 and CDR2 (germline): SGHDT, YYEEEE. The CDR3 bases are TGTGCCAGCAGCTTGGGCGCCGGCGACAATGAAAAACTGTTTTTT. It is translated as CASSLGAGDNEKLFF.

The rearrangement links TRBV7-9 to TRBJ2-7; D may be TRBD1 (5 bases). V shed 5 bases and J shed 4 bases, with 18 bases lying between them. CDR3 length equals 15 residues. Germline V CDR1 and CDR2: SEHNR, FQNEAQ (reference sequence). The DNA for the CDR3 is TGTGCCAGCAGCACAACTACCGACAGAGTTTACGAGCAGTACTTC. Protein product: CASSTTTDRVYEQYF.

The CDR3 bases are TGCGCCAGCACCACCGGGAGACAGAACTACGAGCAGTACTTC. As protein: CASTTGRQNYEQYF. This chain uses TRBV5-1 with TRBJ2-7; D is perhaps TRBD2 (6 bases). V lost 6 bases to trimming and J lost 3 bases, with 16 bases between them. The V gene's germline CDR1 is SGHRS and CDR2 YFSETQ. The CDR3 consists of 14 residues. The full variable domain, in which reference TRBV5-1 and TRBJ2-7 provide the parts outside the CDR3, is KAGVTQTPRYLIKTRGQQVTLSCSPISGHRSVSWYQQTPGQGLQFLFEYFSETQRNKGNFPGRFSGRQFSNSRSEMNVSTLELGDSALYLCASTTGRQNYEQYFGPGTRLTVT.